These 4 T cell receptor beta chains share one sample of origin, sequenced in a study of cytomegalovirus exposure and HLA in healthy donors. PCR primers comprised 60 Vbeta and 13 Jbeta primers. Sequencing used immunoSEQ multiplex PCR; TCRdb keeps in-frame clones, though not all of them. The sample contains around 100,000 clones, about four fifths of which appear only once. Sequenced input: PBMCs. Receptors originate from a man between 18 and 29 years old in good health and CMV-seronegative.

The CDR3 coding sequence is TGTGCCAGCAGTTGGACAGGGCGATACGAGCAGTACTTC. It specifies CASSWTGRYEQYF. The gene calls are TRBV27 and TRBJ2-7; 8 bases map to TRBD1. The CDR3 runs 13 residues. V lost 4 bases to trimming and J lost 4 bases; unmatched junction nucleotides: 3. From germline, CDR1 is MNHEY and CDR2 SMNVEV (reference sequence).

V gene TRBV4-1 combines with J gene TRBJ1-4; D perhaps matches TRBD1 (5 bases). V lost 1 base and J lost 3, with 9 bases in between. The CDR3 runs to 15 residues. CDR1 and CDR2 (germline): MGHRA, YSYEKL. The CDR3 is CASSQVVGPNEKLFF. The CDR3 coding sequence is TGCGCCAGCAGCCAAGTAGTGGGGCCTAATGAAAAACTGTTTTTT.

CDR3 in DNA: TGTGCCAGCAGCGTAGCTCGACTAGCGGGAGGGCCTATTTACAATGAGCAGTTCTTC. Encoded protein: CASSVARLAGGPIYNEQFF. The V call is TRBV9, the J call TRBJ2-1; 14 bases fit TRBD2. Germline CDR1 and CDR2: SGDLS and YYNGEE. After removal of 0 bases from V and 4 bases from J, the junction contained 9 bases not matched to a gene. The CDR3 length is 19 residues.

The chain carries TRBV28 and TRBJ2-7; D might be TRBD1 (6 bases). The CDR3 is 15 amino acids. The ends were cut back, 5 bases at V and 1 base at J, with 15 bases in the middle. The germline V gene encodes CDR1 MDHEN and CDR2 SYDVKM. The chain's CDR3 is CASSLQGGGSYEQYF. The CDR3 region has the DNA TGTGCCAGCAGTCTACAGGGCGGTGGGTCCTACGAGCAGTACTTC.